This T cell receptor beta chain was recovered during a study of shared clonotypes between healthy human individuals. Researchers divided each subset's genomic DNA evenly across several immunoSEQ plates. Under the authors' procedure: Filtering of immunoSEQ junctional sequences could not match full-length read filtering. Clones were sequenced by immunoSEQ multiplex PCR, and TCRdb holds only the in-frame ones, with some missing. V and J calls and clone size come straight from that table; D and trimming were deduced from the DNA. This sample has around 2,000,000 clones; around 96% occur once, and the top ten carry more than 0.95%. Germline-derived CDR1 and CDR2 are LGHNA and YNFKEQ. The CDR3 is 15 amino acids. V lost 4 bases, J lost 4 bases, and 8 bases stayed unmatched. Worth noting for this clone: Its cognate antigen is unknown.

Study results and caveats: Approximately 5.4% of naive CD4 clonotypes were common to a few donors. In this cohort, only blood was sampled, and tissue repertoires likely differ.

Positive CCR7 selection of CD45RO-negative cells yielded the naive CD8 cells, and terminally differentiated effector memory CD45RA+ cells were excluded. The sequence was collected from a man aged 18 to 29 in good health. The genes are TRBV4-2 and TRBJ1-1; 8 nucleotides match TRBD1. Sequences were obtained from naive CD8+ T cells sorted from blood. CDR3 residues: CASSLGQGGGTEAFF. In nucleotides, the CDR3 is TGTGCCAGCAGCCTTGGACAGGGAGGCGGCACTGAAGCTTTCTTT.